This TCR beta chain was recovered during a study of cytomegalovirus exposure and HLA in healthy donors. Study context: The platform used for the approximately 120 validation repertoires matched that of the roughly 700 first-cohort repertoires, a later analysis reported.

Regarding the study as a whole: Reports credit the classifier with highly specific, highly sensitive diagnosis of cytomegalovirus status. Researchers counted around 150 TCR beta chains as cytomegalovirus-associated.

Sequenced by immunoSEQ multiplex PCR; TCRdb stores in-frame clones only, minus some. The sample records about 280,000 clones, roughly 90% being singletons. Details on this clone: What it binds is not known.

The donors were members of the validation cohort, which comprised 120 subjects and was separate from the first cohort of roughly 700 subjects. This sequence originates from a woman between 18 and 29 years old in good health and CMV-seronegative. Material for sequencing was PBMCs.

For the CDR3, the DNA is TGCGCCAGCAGCCAAGAAAGGACTACCCCCTCCTACGAGCAGTACTTC. Protein sequence: CASSQERTTPSYEQYF. The chain has TRBV4-3 and TRBJ2-7, with D perhaps TRBD2 (6 bases). This CDR3 contains 16 residues. From germline, CDR1 is LGHNA and CDR2 YSLEER. V was clipped by 0 bases and J by 0 bases, with 12 bases between them.